Sequencing of this T cell receptor (beta chain) was carried out in a study of response to subunit inactivated influenza vaccine. V was clipped by 1 base and J by 14 bases, with 12 bases between them. The CDR3 consists of 12 residues. From germline, CDR1 is SGHTA and CDR2 FQGNSA. This clonotype was recorded a few times. Via MiXCR, TCRdb re-called the RT-PCR reads, giving one row per CDR3 protein. This repertoire shows approximately 700,000 distinct CDR3 sequences, more than 15% found once; its top ten account for 11%. This chain connects TRBV7-2 to TRBJ2-1; the D is unclear. Sequenced material: PBMCs from blood, taken 11 to 12 days after vaccination. This clonotype was sampled from a man aged 45-65 years who received an inactivated influenza vaccine. The CDR3 sequence is CASSLVGLGKFF. In DNA, the CDR3 is TGTGCCAGCAGCTTAGTTGGTTTAGGGAAGTTCTTC. Variable domain in full (rest from reference TRBV7-2 and TRBJ2-1): GAGVSQSPSNKVTEKGKDVELRCDPISGHTALYWYRQSLGQGLEFLIYFQGNSAPDKSGLPSDRFSAERTGGSVSTLTIQRTQQEDSAVYLCASSLVGLGKFFGPGTRLTVL.